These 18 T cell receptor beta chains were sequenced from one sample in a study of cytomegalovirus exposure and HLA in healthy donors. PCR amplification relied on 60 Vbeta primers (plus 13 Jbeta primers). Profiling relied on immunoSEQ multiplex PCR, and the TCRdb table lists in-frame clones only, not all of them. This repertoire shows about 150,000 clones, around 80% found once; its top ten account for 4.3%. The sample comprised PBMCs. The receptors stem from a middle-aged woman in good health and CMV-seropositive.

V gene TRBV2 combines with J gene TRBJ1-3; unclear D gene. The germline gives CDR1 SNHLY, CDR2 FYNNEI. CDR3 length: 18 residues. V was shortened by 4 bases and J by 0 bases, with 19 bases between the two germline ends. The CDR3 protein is CASSGTAASRSSGNTIYF. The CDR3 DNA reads TGTGCCAGCAGTGGTACGGCAGCGAGTCGCAGCTCTGGAAACACCATATATTTT.

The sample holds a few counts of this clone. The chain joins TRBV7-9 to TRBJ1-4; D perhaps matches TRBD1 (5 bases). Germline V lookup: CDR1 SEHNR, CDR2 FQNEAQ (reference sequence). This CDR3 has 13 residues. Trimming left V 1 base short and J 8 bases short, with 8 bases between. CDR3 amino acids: CASSLERGEKLFF. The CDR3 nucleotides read TGTGCCAGCAGCTTAGAGCGGGGGGAAAAACTGTTTTTT.

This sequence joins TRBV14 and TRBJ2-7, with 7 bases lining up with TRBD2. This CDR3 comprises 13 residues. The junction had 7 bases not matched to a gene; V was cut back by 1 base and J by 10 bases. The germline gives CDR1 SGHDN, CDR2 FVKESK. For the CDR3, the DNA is TGTGCCAGCAGCCAAGGTGTAGGCGGGAGACAGTACTTC. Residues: CASSQGVGGRQYF.

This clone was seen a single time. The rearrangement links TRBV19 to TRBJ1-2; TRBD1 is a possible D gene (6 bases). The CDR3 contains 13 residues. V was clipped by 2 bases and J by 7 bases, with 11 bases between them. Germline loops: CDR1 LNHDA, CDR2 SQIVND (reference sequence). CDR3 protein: CASSIRGGLGYTF. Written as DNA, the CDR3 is TGTGCCAGTAGTATAAGGGGGGGCCTTGGCTACACCTTC.

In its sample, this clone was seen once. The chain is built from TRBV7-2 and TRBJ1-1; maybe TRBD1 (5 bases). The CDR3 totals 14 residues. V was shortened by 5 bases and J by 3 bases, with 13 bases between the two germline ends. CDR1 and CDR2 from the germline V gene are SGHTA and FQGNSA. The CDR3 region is CASSEVGGYTEAFF. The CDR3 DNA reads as TGTGCCAGCAGCGAAGTTGGGGGGTACACTGAAGCTTTCTTT.

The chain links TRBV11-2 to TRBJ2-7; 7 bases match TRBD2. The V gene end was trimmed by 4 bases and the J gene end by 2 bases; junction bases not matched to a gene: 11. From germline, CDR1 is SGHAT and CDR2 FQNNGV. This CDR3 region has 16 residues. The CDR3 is CASSSLKGREAYEQYF. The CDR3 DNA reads TGTGCCAGCAGCTCCCTTAAAGGGAGGGAAGCCTACGAGCAGTACTTC.

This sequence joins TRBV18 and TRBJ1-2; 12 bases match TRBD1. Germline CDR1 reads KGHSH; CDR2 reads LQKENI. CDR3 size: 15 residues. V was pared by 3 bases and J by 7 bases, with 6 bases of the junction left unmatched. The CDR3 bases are TGTGCCAGCTCACCCCCCGGGACAGGGGGCACTGGCTACACCTTC. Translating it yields CASSPPGTGGTGYTF.

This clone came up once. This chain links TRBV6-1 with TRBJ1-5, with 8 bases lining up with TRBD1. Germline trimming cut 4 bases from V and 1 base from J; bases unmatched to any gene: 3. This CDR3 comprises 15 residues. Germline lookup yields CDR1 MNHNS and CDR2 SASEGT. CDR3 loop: CASSADRVSNQPQHF. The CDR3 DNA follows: TGTGCCAGCAGTGCGGACAGGGTGAGCAATCAGCCCCAGCATTTT.

The CDR3 DNA follows: TGTGCCAGCAGTGGGACTAGCGGGTACGGTGGAACAGATACGCAGTATTTT. It specifies CASSGTSGYGGTDTQYF. The gene calls are TRBV6-1 and TRBJ2-3; 11 positions match TRBD2. The germline gives CDR1 MNHNS, CDR2 SASEGT. V was pared by 4 bases and J by 3 bases, with 9 bases of the junction left unmatched. CDR3 length equals 17 residues.

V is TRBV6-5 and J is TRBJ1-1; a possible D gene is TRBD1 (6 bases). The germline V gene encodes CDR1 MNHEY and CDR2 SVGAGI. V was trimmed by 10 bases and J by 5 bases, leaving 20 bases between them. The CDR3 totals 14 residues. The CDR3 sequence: CATYASMGATEAFF. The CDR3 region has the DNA TGTGCCACATACGCGAGCATGGGGGCTACTGAAGCTTTCTTT.

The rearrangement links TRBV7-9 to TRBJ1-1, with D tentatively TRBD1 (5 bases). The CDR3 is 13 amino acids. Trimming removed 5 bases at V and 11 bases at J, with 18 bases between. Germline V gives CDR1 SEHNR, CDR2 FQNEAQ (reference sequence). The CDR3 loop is CASSPSGGTRAFF. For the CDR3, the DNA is TGTGCCAGCAGCCCAAGCGGAGGGACTAGGGCTTTCTTT.

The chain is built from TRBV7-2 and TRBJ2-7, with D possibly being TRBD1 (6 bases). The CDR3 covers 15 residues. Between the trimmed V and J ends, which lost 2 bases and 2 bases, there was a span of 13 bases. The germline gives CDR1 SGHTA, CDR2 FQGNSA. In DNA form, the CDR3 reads TGTGCCAGCAGCTTAAAAGGTGGGGGCACCTACGAGCAGTACTTC. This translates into CASSLKGGGTYEQYF.

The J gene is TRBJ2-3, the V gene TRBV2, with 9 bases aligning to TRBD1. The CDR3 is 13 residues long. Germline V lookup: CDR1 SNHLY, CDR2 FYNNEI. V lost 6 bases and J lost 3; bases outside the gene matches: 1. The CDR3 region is CASSDRGTDTQYF. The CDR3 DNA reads TGTGCCAGCAGCGACAGGGGGACAGATACGCAGTATTTT.

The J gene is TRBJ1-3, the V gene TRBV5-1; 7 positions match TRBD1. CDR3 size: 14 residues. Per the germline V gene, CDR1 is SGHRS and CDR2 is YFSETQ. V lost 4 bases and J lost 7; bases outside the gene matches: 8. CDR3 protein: CASSETQGRNTIYF. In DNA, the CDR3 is TGCGCCAGCAGCGAGACACAGGGGCGCAACACCATATATTTT. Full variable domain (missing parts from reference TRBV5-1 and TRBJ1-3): KAGVTQTPRYLIKTRGQQVTLSCSPISGHRSVSWYQQTPGQGLQFLFEYFSETQRNKGNFPGRFSGRQFSNSRSEMNVSTLELGDSALYLCASSETQGRNTIYFGEGSWLTVV.

CDR3 residues: CASYAGYNGEAFF. Here the CDR3 DNA reads TGTGCCAGTTATGCAGGGTATAACGGTGAAGCTTTCTTT. The genes are TRBV19 and TRBJ1-1; D possibly corresponds to TRBD1 (5 bases). V lost 8 bases to trimming and J lost 7 bases, with 17 bases between them. The CDR3 loop spans 13 amino acids. CDR1 and CDR2 from the germline V gene are LNHDA and SQIVND (reference sequence). Drawing the rest from reference TRBV19 and TRBJ1-1, the complete variable domain is DGGITQSPKYLFRKEGQNVTLSCEQNLNHDAMYWYRQDPGQGLRLIYYSQIVNDFQKGDIAEGYSVSREKKESFPLTVTSAQKNPTAFYLCASYAGYNGEAFFGQGTRLTVV.

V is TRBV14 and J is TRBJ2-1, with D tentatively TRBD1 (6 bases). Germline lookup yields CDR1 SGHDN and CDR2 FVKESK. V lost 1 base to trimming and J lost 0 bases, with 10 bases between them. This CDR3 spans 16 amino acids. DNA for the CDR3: TGTGCCAGCAGCCAAGCCCCAGGGGACTCCTACAATGAGCAGTTCTTC. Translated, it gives CASSQAPGDSYNEQFF.

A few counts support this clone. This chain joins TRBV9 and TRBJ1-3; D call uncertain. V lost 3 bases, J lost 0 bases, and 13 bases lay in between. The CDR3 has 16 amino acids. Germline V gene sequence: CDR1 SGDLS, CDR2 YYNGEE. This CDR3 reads CASSAPSGFSGNTIYF. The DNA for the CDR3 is TGTGCCAGCAGCGCACCCTCGGGGTTCTCTGGAAACACCATATATTTT.

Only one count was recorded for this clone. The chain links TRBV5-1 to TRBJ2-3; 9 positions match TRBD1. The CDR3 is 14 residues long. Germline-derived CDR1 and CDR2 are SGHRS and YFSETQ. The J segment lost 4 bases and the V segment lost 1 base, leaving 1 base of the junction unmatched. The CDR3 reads CASSLTGGADTQYF. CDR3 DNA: TGCGCCAGCAGCTTGACAGGGGGCGCAGATACGCAGTATTTT.